The T cell receptor (beta chain) under discussion was sequenced for a study of T cell changes during pregnancy in multiple sclerosis. Libraries were prepared by immunoSEQ multiplex PCR; TCRdb keeps only in-frame clonotypes and omits some of them. The sample has tens of thousands of clones, 85% to 95% seen once. The CDR3 is made up of 15 amino acids. The germline V gene has CDR1 SGDLS and CDR2 YYNGEE. V was shortened by 4 bases and J by 0 bases, with 11 bases between the two germline ends. Sequenced material: peripheral blood, taken in the third trimester of pregnancy. The TCR comes from a female donor with multiple sclerosis, enrolled in a pregnancy study. The chain recombines TRBV9 with TRBJ2-1, with D maybe TRBD1 (6 bases). CDR3 in amino acids: CASSSQGSSYNEQFF. CDR3 DNA sequence: TGTGCCAGCAGCTCACAGGGTAGCTCCTACAATGAGCAGTTCTTC.